The 21 T cell receptor beta chains presented below share a single source sample, sequenced in a study of CD8 T cells in ankylosing spondylitis. Notes on the study in general: A motif in TCR beta, a set of fewer than ten highly homologous variants, appeared characteristic of ankylosing spondylitis blood.

For these receptors, no antigen is known. TCRdb reprocessed the 5' RACE reads via MiXCR and lists one record per CDR3 protein. The repertoire holds more than 300,000 distinct CDR3 sequences, with 6.5% to 10% as singletons. Sequencing was carried out using blood, either unsorted or a sorted T cell fraction (not recorded which). These receptors originate from a male donor with ankylosing spondylitis.

The sample holds a few counts of this clonotype. The V and J genes are TRBV5-1 and TRBJ2-7, with TRBD1 matching 7 bases. The CDR3 has 17 residues. The germline CDR1 and CDR2 sequences are SGHRS and YFSETQ. The junction had 15 bases not matched to a gene; V was cut back by 4 bases and J by 2 bases. The CDR3 region is CASSPKASGTVAYEQYF. In DNA, the CDR3 is TGCGCCAGCAGCCCGAAGGCTTCCGGGACAGTCGCCTACGAGCAGTACTTC.

The DNA for the CDR3 is TGTGCCAGCAGCCGTGAGAATTCCCCCAAAGAGACCCAGTACTTC. It codes for CASSRENSPKETQYF. The J gene is TRBJ2-5, the V gene TRBV2, with no clear D. The ends were cut back, 6 bases at V and 3 bases at J, with 17 bases in the middle. CDR1 SNHLY and CDR2 FYNNEI come from the germline V gene. The length of the CDR3 is 15 residues.

This chain joins TRBV11-2 and TRBJ2-1; TRBD1 matches at 11 bases. The ends lost 1 base at V and 6 bases at J; junction bases unmatched: 5. The CDR3 length is 16 residues. CDR1 is SGHAT and CDR2 is FQNNGV in the germline V gene. Here the CDR3 reads CASSLVGTGGINEQFF. CDR3 nucleotide sequence: TGTGCCAGCAGCTTAGTTGGGACAGGGGGGATCAATGAGCAGTTCTTC.

The sample holds a few counts of this clonotype. This rearrangement joins TRBV12-3 or TRBV12-4 to TRBJ2-2; 9 positions agree with TRBD1. This CDR3 has 15 amino acids. V lost 6 bases to trimming and J lost 2 bases; unmatched junction nucleotides: 4. The DNA of the CDR3 is TGTGCCAGCAGGTCGACAGGGGGTAACACCGGGGAGCTGTTTTTT. Amino acids: CASRSTGGNTGELFF.

This rearrangement joins TRBV21-1 to TRBJ2-7; whether TRBD1, the table's D call, matches the DNA was not checked. TRBV21-1 counts as a pseudogene. CDR3 length: 13 residues. The CDR3 DNA is TGTGCCAGCAGCAAAGCAATGGGGCGTCAGCAGTACTTC. Protein product: CASSKAMGRQQYF.

This clonotype has a handful of counts. The chain is built from TRBV7-3 and TRBJ2-3; no clear D gene. Trimming left V 4 bases short and J 0 bases short, with 14 bases between. This CDR3 spans 16 amino acids. CDR1 is SGHTA and CDR2 is FQGTGA in the germline V gene. In nucleotides, the CDR3 is TGTGCCAGCAGCTCCGGCCAAATCCTAAGCACAGATACGCAGTATTTT. Translating gives CASSSGQILSTDTQYF.

This clonotype showed up many times. V usage is TRBV7-9 and J usage is TRBJ1-1, with unresolved D. Germline V gene lookup returns CDR1 SEHNR and CDR2 FQNEAQ (reference sequence). The CDR3 is 14 residues long. V lost 2 bases and J lost 0, with 7 bases in between. DNA for the CDR3: TGTGCCAGCAGCTTACTCGGCTTGAACACTGAAGCTTTCTTT. Translated: CASSLLGLNTEAFF.

V is TRBV20-1 and J is TRBJ2-1; 10 bases align to TRBD1. Looked up from germline, CDR1 is DFQATT and CDR2 is SNEGSKA (reference sequence). This CDR3 has 12 amino acids. CDR3 sequence: CIGGQGNNEQFF. CDR3 nucleotides: TGCATCGGGGGACAGGGGAACAATGAGCAGTTCTTC.

This clonotype was picked up many times. This chain joins TRBV7-2 and TRBJ2-7; D not certain. Germline V lookup: CDR1 SGHTA, CDR2 FQGNSA. CDR3 length: 14 amino acids. Between the trimmed V and J ends, which lost 2 bases and 2 bases, there was a span of 10 bases. CDR3 sequence: CASSLLVGTYEQYF. Written as DNA, the CDR3 is TGTGCCAGCAGCTTATTGGTCGGCACCTACGAGCAGTACTTC.

This clonotype was recorded at least ten times. This rearrangement joins TRBV6-5 to TRBJ1-1, with D unclear. The CDR3 is 15 amino acids. CDR1 and CDR2 (germline): MNHEY, SVGAGI. The germline V and J ends were trimmed by 2 bases and 0 bases, with 10 bases remaining between them. For the CDR3, the DNA is TGTGCCAGCAGTTACACTCGGGGATTGAACACTGAAGCTTTCTTT. Translated: CASSYTRGLNTEAFF.

This clonotype was observed many times. The chain combines TRBV12-3 or TRBV12-4 with TRBJ1-1; no clear D. The CDR3 spans 14 residues. Trimming removed 5 bases from V and 1 base from J, with 11 bases in between. DNA for the CDR3: TGTGCCAGCAGTCCAGATCACGGGAACACTGAAGCTTTCTTT. Its translation is CASSPDHGNTEAFF.

This clonotype has just a few counts. The J gene is TRBJ2-1, the V gene TRBV10-3; no definite D call. V gave up 6 bases and J gave up 4 bases, with 13 bases separating them. The CDR3 is 14 amino acids. Germline values: CDR1 ENHRY, CDR2 SYGVKD. CDR3 sequence: CAISGPGAYNEQFF. CDR3 nucleotide sequence: TGTGCCATCAGCGGGCCGGGCGCTTACAATGAGCAGTTCTTC.

There are a few counts of this clonotype. This sequence joins TRBV29-1 and TRBJ2-3, with D perhaps TRBD2 (6 bases). The CDR3 has 12 amino acids. V lost 7 bases and J lost 2, with 10 bases in between. CDR1 is SQVTM and CDR2 is ANQGSEA in the germline V gene. As DNA, the CDR3 is TGCAGCGGCGGGACGATCACAGATACGCAGTATTTT. It codes for CSGGTITDTQYF.

This clonotype was seen more than once but under ten times. The rearrangement links TRBV5-1 to TRBJ2-7, with 10 bases lining up with TRBD1. The junction had 13 bases not matched to a gene; V was cut back by 4 bases and J by 3 bases. This CDR3 comprises 17 residues. Germline CDR1 is SGHRS and CDR2 is YFSETQ. The CDR3 sequence is CASSPGQGFLSLYEQYF. CDR3 DNA sequence: TGCGCCAGCAGCCCGGGACAGGGGTTTCTCTCTCTCTACGAGCAGTACTTC.

V gene TRBV29-1 combines with J gene TRBJ1-4, with D possibly TRBD1 on 6 matching bases. In germline, CDR1 is SQVTM, CDR2 ANQGSEA. The CDR3 is made up of 14 amino acids. V was shortened by 1 base and J by 7 bases, with 13 bases between the two germline ends. As DNA, the CDR3 is TGCAGCGTTGAAGTAAGGGGGGGCGGTGAAAAACTGTTTTTT. Encoded protein: CSVEVRGGGEKLFF.

This clonotype was seen more than once but under ten times. The chain carries TRBV11-3 and TRBJ2-2; D may correspond to TRBD1 or TRBD2 (5 bases each). The CDR3 extends over 17 amino acids. The germline CDR1 and CDR2 sequences are SGHNT and YENEEA. The V end was cut by 3 bases, the J end by 0 bases, with 14 bases between. The chain's CDR3 is CASSLSRDLANTGELFF. The CDR3 DNA reads TGTGCCAGCAGCTTGTCCCGGGACCTTGCGAACACCGGGGAGCTGTTTTTT.

This clonotype was recorded at least ten times. The chain joins TRBV20-1 to TRBJ2-7, with D perhaps matching TRBD1 (8 bases). Germline values: CDR1 DFQATT, CDR2 SNEGSKA (reference sequence). Trimming took off 4 bases at V and 4 bases at J, with 26 bases between the two ends. The CDR3 runs to 17 residues. CDR3 bases: TGCAGTGCTACCCGGACAAGGACCACAGGGGGGGTTTACGAGCAGTACTTC. Residues: CSATRTRTTGGVYEQYF.

This clonotype was observed at least ten times. The chain joins TRBV2 to TRBJ2-1, with a weak D call TRBD1 (5 bases). CDR1 SNHLY and CDR2 FYNNEI come from the germline V gene. Trimming shortened V by 6 bases and J by 9 bases, and 9 bases separated the two germline ends. The CDR3 extends over 11 amino acids. The CDR3 bases are TGTGCCAGCAGGAAAAGGGGTGAGCAGTTCTTC. Translating gives CASRKRGEQFF. Based on the CDR3 plus reference TRBV2 and TRBJ2-1, the full variable domain is EPEVTQTPSHQVTQMGQEVILRCVPISNHLYFYWYRQILGQKVEFLVSFYNNEISEKSEIFDDQFSVERPDGSNFTLKIRSTKLEDSAMYFCASRKRGEQFFGPGTRLTVL.

This clonotype turned up a few times. The chain carries TRBV11-2 and TRBJ2-5; D ambiguous. Trimming pared 0 bases from V and 2 bases from J, leaving 7 bases between. The germline gives CDR1 SGHAT, CDR2 FQNNGV. This CDR3 is 14 amino acids long. CDR3 DNA: TGTGCCAGCAGCTTAGACCGTTGGCAAGAGACCCAGTACTTC. Amino acids: CASSLDRWQETQYF.

This chain's CDR3 is CASSPINPWGRGISYEQYF. The CDR3 region has the DNA TGTGCCAGCAGCCCGATAAACCCCTGGGGGCGGGGGATCTCCTACGAGCAGTACTTC. The chain recombines TRBV11-2 with TRBJ2-7, with D possibly being TRBD2 (7 bases). The length of the CDR3 is 19 residues. Germline V gene data show CDR1 as SGHAT and CDR2 as FQNNGV. The V and J ends lost 5 bases and 0 bases respectively, with 26 bases between them.

The chain links TRBV10-3 to TRBJ1-5, with a weak D call TRBD1 (6 bases). Germline CDR1 reads ENHRY; CDR2 reads SYGVKD. Between the trimmed V and J ends, which lost 3 bases and 3 bases, there was a span of 15 bases. CDR3 length: 16 amino acids. CDR3 region: CAISDFRGGLNQPQHF. CDR3 bases: TGTGCCATCAGTGACTTTAGGGGGGGGCTCAATCAGCCCCAGCATTTT.